This T cell receptor (beta chain) was obtained from a study of CD8+ T cells in alopecia areata. Study details: Female C3H/HeJ recipients aged about 6-10 weeks got skin from C3H/HeJ graft donors aged about 6-13 months that had spontaneous alopecia.

On the basis of CD4, CD8alpha, NKG2D, NKG2ACE and other markers, pooled cutaneous lymph node cells were sorted. CDR3 length equals 12 residues. Germline V lookup: CDR1 LGHNA, CDR2 YNLKQL (reference sequence). It was cDNA, reverse transcribed from extracted RNA, that served as the sequencing template. TCRdb's table, derived via immunoSEQ multiplex PCR, lists solely in-frame clones and lacks some. This repertoire lists about 270,000 clones without singletons; 1.2% sits in the top ten. Study-wide results and caveats: The study found higher clonality in lesional than normal scalp, especially in alopecia totalis/universalis.

About this clone: No antigen is known for it. The listed genes are named as in mouse. Read coverage stops 4 residues before the CDR3 terminus; the germline J gene supplies the remainder.

The sample was CD4+ T cells sorted from a lymph node. The TCR was taken from a C3H/HeJ mouse with alopecia areata. The MHC haplotype of the strain is H2-k. This chain connects TRBV5 to TRBJ2-1, with a tentative D call TRBD2 (7 bases). Incomplete CDR3 DNA: TGTGCCAGCCTGGGGGCTGGGGCT. As protein: CASLGAGA. The complete CDR3 protein is CASLGAGAEQFF.